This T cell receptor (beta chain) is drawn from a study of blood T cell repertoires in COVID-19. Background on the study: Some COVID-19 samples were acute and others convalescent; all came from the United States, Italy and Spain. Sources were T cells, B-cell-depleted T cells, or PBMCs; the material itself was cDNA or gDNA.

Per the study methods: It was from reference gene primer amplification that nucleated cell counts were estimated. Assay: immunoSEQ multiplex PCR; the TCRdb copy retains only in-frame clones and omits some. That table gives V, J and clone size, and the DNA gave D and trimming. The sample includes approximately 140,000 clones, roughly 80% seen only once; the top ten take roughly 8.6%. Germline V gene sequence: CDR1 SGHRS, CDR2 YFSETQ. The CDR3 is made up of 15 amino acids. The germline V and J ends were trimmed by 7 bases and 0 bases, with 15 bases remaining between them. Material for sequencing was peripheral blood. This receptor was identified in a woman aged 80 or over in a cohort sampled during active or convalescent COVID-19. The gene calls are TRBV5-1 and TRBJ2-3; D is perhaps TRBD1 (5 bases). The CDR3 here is CASARALQSTDTQYF. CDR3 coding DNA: TGCGCCAGCGCCAGGGCCCTACAAAGCACAGATACGCAGTATTTT.